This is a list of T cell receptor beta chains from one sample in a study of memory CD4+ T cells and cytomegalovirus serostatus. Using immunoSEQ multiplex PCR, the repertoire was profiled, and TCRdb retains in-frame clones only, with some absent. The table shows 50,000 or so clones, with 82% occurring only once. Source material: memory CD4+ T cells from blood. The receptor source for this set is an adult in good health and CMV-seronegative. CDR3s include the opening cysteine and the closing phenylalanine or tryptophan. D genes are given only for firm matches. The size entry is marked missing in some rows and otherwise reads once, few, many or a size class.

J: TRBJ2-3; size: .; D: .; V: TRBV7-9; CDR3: CASSLQVLPDTQYF; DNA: TGTGCCAGCAGCTTACAGGTACTCCCAGATACGCAGTATTTT
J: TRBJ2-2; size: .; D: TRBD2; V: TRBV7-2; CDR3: CATRTRSSGELFF; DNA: TGTGCCACCCGGACTAGATCGTCCGGGGAGCTGTTTTTT
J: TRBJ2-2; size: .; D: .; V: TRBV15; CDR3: CATSRVGAGKLFF; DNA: TGTGCCACCAGCAGAGTTGGGGCAGGGAAACTGTTTTTT
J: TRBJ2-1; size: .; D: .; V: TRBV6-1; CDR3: CASRGGGEQFF; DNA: TGTGCCAGCAGGGGAGGGGGTGAGCAGTTCTTC
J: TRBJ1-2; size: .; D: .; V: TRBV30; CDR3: CAWSVLTGYGYTF; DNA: TGTGCCTGGAGTGTTTTGACGGGGTATGGCTACACCTTC
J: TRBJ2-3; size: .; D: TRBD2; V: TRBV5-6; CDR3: CASSLKRRASGDADTQYF; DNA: TGTGCCAGCAGCTTGAAGCGTCGGGCTAGCGGGGATGCAGATACGCAGTATTTT
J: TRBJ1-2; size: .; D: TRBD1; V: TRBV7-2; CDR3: CASSLLTGKNYGYTF; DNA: TGTGCCAGCAGCTTATTGACAGGGAAGAACTATGGCTACACCTTC
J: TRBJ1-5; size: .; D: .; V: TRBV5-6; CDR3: CASSLQGRAFQPQHF; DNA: TGTGCCAGCAGCCTCCAAGGTAGGGCTTTTCAGCCCCAGCATTTT
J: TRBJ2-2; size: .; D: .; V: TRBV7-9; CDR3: CASSLVGNSGELFF; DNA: TGTGCCAGCAGCTTAGTTGGGAACTCCGGGGAGCTGTTTTTT
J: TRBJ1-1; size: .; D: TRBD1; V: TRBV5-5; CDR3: CASSPTGGRNTEAFF; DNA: TGTGCCAGCAGCCCCACAGGGGGCAGGAACACTGAAGCTTTCTTT
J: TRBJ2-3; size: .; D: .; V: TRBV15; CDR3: CATSREGLDTQYF; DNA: TGTGCCACCAGCAGAGAAGGGTTAGATACGCAGTATTTT
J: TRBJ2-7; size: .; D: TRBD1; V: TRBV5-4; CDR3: CASSVQGSYEQYF; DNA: TGTGCCAGCAGCGTACAGGGGTCCTACGAGCAGTACTTC
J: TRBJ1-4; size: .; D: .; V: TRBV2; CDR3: CATKPGVPNEKLFF; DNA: TGTGCCACCAAGCCCGGGGTCCCTAATGAAAAACTGTTTTTT
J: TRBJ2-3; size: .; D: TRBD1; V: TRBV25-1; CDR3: CASGPSPGQGGGTDTQYF; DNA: TGTGCCAGCGGCCCTTCCCCCGGACAGGGTGGGGGCACAGATACGCAGTATTTT
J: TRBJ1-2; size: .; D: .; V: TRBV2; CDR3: CASSGASTNYGYTF; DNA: TGTGCCAGCAGTGGGGCCAGTACTAACTATGGCTACACCTTC
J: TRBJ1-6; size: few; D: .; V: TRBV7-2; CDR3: CASSPSGVSPLHF; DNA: TGTGCCAGCAGCCCCAGCGGGGTTTCACCCCTCCACTTT
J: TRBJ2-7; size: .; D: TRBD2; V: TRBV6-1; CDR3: CASSDIGLAGIYEQYF; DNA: TGTGCCAGCAGTGACATCGGACTAGCAGGGATCTACGAGCAGTACTTC
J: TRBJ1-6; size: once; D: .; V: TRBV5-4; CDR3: CASSHEQGRGRSPLHF; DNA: TGTGCCAGCAGCCATGAACAGGGTCGGGGACGTTCACCCCTCCACTTT
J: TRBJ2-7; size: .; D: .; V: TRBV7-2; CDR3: CASSQRGSQITAAYEQYF; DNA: TGTGCCAGCAGCCAGAGGGGCTCACAAATAACTGCGGCCTACGAGCAGTACTTC
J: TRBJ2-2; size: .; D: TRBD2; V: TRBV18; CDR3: CASSPASGATGELFF; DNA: TGTGCCAGCTCACCGGCCAGCGGGGCCACCGGGGAGCTGTTTTTT
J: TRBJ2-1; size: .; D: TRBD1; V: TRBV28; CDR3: CASNNRDRDNEQFF; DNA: TGTGCCAGCAACAACCGGGACAGAGACAATGAGCAGTTCTTC
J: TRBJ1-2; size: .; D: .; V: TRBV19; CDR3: CASSIQAGTYYGYTF; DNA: TGTGCCAGTAGTATTCAGGCGGGGACTTACTATGGCTACACCTTC
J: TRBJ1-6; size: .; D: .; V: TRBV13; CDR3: CASSLRTASPLHF; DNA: TGTGCCAGCAGCTTAAGGACAGCGTCTCCCCTCCACTTT
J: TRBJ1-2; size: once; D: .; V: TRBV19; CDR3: CASSRTGIVGHGYTF; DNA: TGTGCCAGTAGCCGAACAGGGATCGTAGGTCATGGCTACACCTTC
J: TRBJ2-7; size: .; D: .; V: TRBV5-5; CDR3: CASSRTAYEQYF; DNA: TGTGCCAGCAGCCGGACAGCCTACGAGCAGTACTTC
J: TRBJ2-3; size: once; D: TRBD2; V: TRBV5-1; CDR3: CASSRGLAASTDTQYF; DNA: TGCGCCAGCAGCAGGGGACTAGCGGCTAGCACAGATACGCAGTATTTT
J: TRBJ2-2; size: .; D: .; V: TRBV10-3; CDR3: CAISESGGANTGELFF; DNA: TGTGCCATCAGTGAGTCCGGCGGGGCGAACACCGGGGAGCTGTTTTTT
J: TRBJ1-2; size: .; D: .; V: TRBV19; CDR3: CATQGYPNGGYTF; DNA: TGTGCCACCCAGGGGTATCCGAATGGCGGCTACACCTTC
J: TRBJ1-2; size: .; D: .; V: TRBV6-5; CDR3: CASSPRDGPSYGYTF; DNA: TGTGCCAGCAGCCCCAGGGACGGACCCTCCTATGGCTACACCTTC
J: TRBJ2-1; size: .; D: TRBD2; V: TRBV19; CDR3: CASSIGTSGTEQFF; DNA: TGTGCCAGTAGTATTGGGACTAGCGGGACCGAGCAGTTCTTC
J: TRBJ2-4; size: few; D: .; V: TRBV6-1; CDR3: CASSEASLGLGAKNIQYF; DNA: TGTGCCAGCAGTGAAGCAAGCCTAGGTTTGGGAGCCAAAAACATTCAGTACTTC
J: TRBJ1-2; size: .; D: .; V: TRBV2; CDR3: CASSSSLDGYTF; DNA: TGTGCCAGCAGCTCCTCATTGGATGGCTACACCTTC
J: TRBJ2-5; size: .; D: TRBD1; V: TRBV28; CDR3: CASSFSQGSQETQYF; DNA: TGTGCCAGCAGTTTCTCACAGGGGTCCCAAGAGACCCAGTACTTC
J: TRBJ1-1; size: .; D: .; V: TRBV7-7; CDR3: CASSLGSSGDAFF; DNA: TGTGCTAGCAGCTTAGGTTCTAGTGGGGATGCTTTCTTT
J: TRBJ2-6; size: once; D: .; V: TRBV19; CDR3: CASSIAHFGTISSGANVLTF; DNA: TGTGCCAGTAGTATAGCCCACTTTGGGACAATCAGCTCTGGGGCCAACGTCCTGACTTTC
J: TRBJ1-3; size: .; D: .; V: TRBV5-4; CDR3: CASSPGGGRNTIYF; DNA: TGTGCCAGCAGCCCGGGTGGGGGAAGGAACACCATATATTTT
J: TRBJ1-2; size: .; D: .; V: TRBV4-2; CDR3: CASSLDRTNYGYTF; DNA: TGTGCCAGCAGCCTCGACAGAACTAACTATGGCTACACCTTC
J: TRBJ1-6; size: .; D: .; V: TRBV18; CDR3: CASSPGPNSPLHF; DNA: TGTGCCAGCTCACCCGGGCCCAATTCACCCCTCCACTTT
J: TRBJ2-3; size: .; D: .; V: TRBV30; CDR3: CAWRKAVAGATVHTQYF; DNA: TGTGCCTGGAGGAAGGCGGTGGCGGGGGCGACCGTACATACGCAGTATTTT
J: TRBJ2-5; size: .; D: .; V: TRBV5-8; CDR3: CASSPTYRVEETQYF; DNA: TGTGCCAGCAGCCCCACTTACAGGGTGGAGGAGACCCAGTACTTC
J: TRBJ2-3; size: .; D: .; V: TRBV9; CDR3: CASSPPSSLDTTDTQYF; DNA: TGTGCCAGCAGCCCCCCGAGCTCCCTCGATACCACAGATACGCAGTATTTT
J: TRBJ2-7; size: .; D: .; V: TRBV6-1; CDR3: CASRGNRDEQYF; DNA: TGTGCCAGCAGGGGGAACAGGGACGAGCAGTACTTC
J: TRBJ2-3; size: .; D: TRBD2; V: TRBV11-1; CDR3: CASSLGLAGGTDTQYF; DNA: TGTGCCAGCAGCTTGGGACTAGCGGGGGGCACAGATACGCAGTATTTT
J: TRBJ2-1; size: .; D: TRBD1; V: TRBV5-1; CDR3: CASSFLGESTGDNEQFF; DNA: TGCGCCAGCAGCTTTTTGGGTGAGTCGACAGGGGACAATGAGCAGTTCTTC
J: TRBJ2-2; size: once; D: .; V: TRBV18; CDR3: CASSSPHLTGELFF; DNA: TGTGCCAGCTCATCACCCCATCTCACCGGGGAGCTGTTTTTT
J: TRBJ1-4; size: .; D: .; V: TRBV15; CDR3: CATSRPQGSQGEKLFF; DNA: TGTGCCACCAGCAGACCTCAGGGAAGCCAGGGTGAAAAACTGTTTTTT
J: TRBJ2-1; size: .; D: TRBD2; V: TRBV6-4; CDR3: CASRQTSGGPNEQFF; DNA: TGTGCCAGCAGACAGACTAGCGGGGGGCCGAATGAGCAGTTCTTC
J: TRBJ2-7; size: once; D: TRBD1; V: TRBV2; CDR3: CASSETRDRVHEQYF; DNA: TGTGCCAGCAGTGAAACCCGGGACAGGGTCCACGAGCAGTACTTC